This is a list of T cell receptor beta chains from one sample in a study of graft-versus-host responses after intestinal transplantation. Sequenced by immunoSEQ multiplex PCR; TCRdb stores in-frame clones only, minus some. The sample records over 55,000 clones, approximately 87% being singletons. The antigens these receptors bind are not known. This specimen consisted of unstimulated CD4+ T cells sorted from spleen or lymph node cells, obtained before transplant. The receptors originated from a human donor who was the organ donor for an intestinal transplant. Each CDR3 is given with its conserved first and last residue. The order of the fields is clone size, V gene, J gene, D gene, CDR3 protein, CDR3 DNA. D genes are given only for firm matches. Rows may omit the clone size; those that give it use once, few, many or a size class.

.,TRBV19,TRBJ2-1,.,CASRGLGGQSEQFF,TGTGCCTCGCGCGGCCTCGGGGGGCAAAGTGAGCAGTTCTTC
.,TRBV28,TRBJ1-2,.,CASRRVRDYTF,TGTGCCAGCAGGCGAGTCCGGGACTACACCTTC
.,TRBV6-5,TRBJ1-5,.,CASSYSRYQPQHF,TGTGCCAGCAGTTACTCGCGCTATCAGCCCCAGCATTTT
.,TRBV7-9,TRBJ2-3,.,CASSLALSDTDTQYF,TGTGCCAGCAGCTTAGCGCTTTCAGATACAGATACGCAGTATTTT
.,TRBV14,TRBJ1-5,.,CASSTGLSQPQHF,TGTGCCAGCAGTACAGGGTTGAGTCAGCCCCAGCATTTT
.,TRBV6-5,TRBJ1-1,.,CASSYSNRMNTEAFF,TGTGCCAGCAGTTACTCCAACAGGATGAACACTGAAGCTTTCTTT
.,TRBV4-2,TRBJ2-2,TRBD1,CASSQDPRDRGRTGELFF,TGTGCCAGCAGCCAAGACCCCCGGGACAGGGGAAGGACCGGGGAGCTGTTTTTT
.,TRBV6-1,TRBJ2-5,.,CATSGEGETQYF,TGTGCCACCTCAGGGGAGGGGGAGACCCAGTACTTC
.,TRBV27,TRBJ1-6,.,CASRTGTPYNSPLHF,TGTGCCAGCAGAACAGGGACACCTTATAATTCACCCCTCCACTTT
.,TRBV9,TRBJ2-3,.,CASSPSTDTQYF,TGTGCCAGCAGCCCGAGTACCGATACGCAGTATTTT
.,TRBV4-1,TRBJ2-3,.,CASSQDPMRRGTTDTQYF,TGCGCCAGCAGCCAAGACCCCATGAGGCGGGGAACCACAGATACGCAGTATTTT
.,TRBV9,TRBJ1-2,.,CASSVGHFAAF,TGTGCCAGCAGCGTAGGCCACTTCGCCGCGTTC
.,TRBV28,TRBJ1-5,.,CASRPTGRGGNQPQHF,TGTGCCAGCAGACCTACAGGGAGGGGTGGCAATCAGCCCCAGCATTTT
.,TRBV19,TRBJ1-2,.,CASSISALAGYGYTF,TGTGCCAGTAGTATTTCGGCCTTGGCGGGCTATGGCTACACCTTC
.,TRBV5-4,TRBJ1-6,.,CASRPAGGYNSPLHF,TGTGCCAGCAGACCGGCCGGGGGCTATAATTCACCCCTCCACTTT
.,TRBV6-5,TRBJ1-2,TRBD1,CASRPGDSLLYGYTF,TGTGCCAGCAGGCCGGGGGACAGCCTTCTCTATGGCTACACCTTC
.,TRBV4-2,TRBJ1-2,.,CASSPIRTGFYGYTF,TGTGCCAGCAGCCCCATCCGCACAGGGTTCTATGGCTACACCTTC
.,TRBV6-5,TRBJ2-3,.,CASSVGQLDTQYF,TGTGCCAGCAGCGTAGGACAGCTAGATACGCAGTATTTT
.,TRBV11-2,TRBJ2-5,.,CASSFFSGIEETQYF,TGTGCCAGCAGCTTCTTTTCAGGGATCGAAGAGACCCAGTACTTC
.,TRBV18,TRBJ1-2,.,CASSPEPGQNFRSYTF,TGTGCCAGCTCACCAGAACCGGGACAAAATTTTCGTAGCTACACCTTC
few,TRBV28,TRBJ1-2,.,CASSLGGQYGYTF,TGTGCCAGCAGTTTAGGCGGACAGTATGGCTACACCTTC
.,TRBV15,TRBJ1-1,.,CATSRDRPALLADTEAFF,TGTGCCACCAGCAGAGATCGACCAGCGTTACTAGCCGACACTGAAGCTTTCTTT
.,TRBV11-1,TRBJ2-1,.,CASTGGSYNEQFF,TGTGCCAGCACGGGTGGCTCCTACAATGAGCAGTTCTTC
few,TRBV5-1,TRBJ1-1,.,CASSSTSGQSRAFF,TGCGCCAGCAGCTCGACCTCCGGACAGTCCAGGGCTTTCTTT
.,TRBV5-1,TRBJ2-5,TRBD2,CASSLAGGTLSIRTQYF,TGCGCCAGCAGCTTGGCCGGGGGGACCCTAAGTATTAGGACCCAGTACTTC
.,TRBV6-5,TRBJ1-2,TRBD1,CATANTGQKYGYTF,TGTGCCACTGCGAATACGGGACAGAAGTATGGCTACACCTTC
once,TRBV2,TRBJ1-2,TRBD1,CASSEGVIGTGGYGYTF,TGTGCCAGCAGTGAAGGGGTGATTGGGACAGGGGGATATGGCTACACCTTC
.,TRBV18,TRBJ2-5,TRBD2,CASSLGLAGGQETQYF,TGTGCCAGCTCACTGGGACTAGCGGGGGGACAAGAGACCCAGTACTTC
.,TRBV25-1,TRBJ1-1,TRBD1,CASSTGGNTEAFF,TGTGCCAGCAGCACAGGGGGTAACACTGAAGCTTTCTTT
once,TRBV4-2,TRBJ2-1,TRBD2,CASSQEGLAGPYNEQFF,TGTGCCAGCAGCCAAGAGGGACTAGCGGGTCCCTACAATGAGCAGTTCTTC
few,TRBV19,TRBJ1-2,.,CASSSRGNLTF,TGTGCCAGTAGTAGTCGGGGGAATCTCACCTTC
.,TRBV19,TRBJ2-4,TRBD1,CASSAQGSKNIQYF,TGTGCCAGTAGTGCACAGGGGAGCAAAAACATTCAGTACTTC
.,TRBV5-1,TRBJ1-1,TRBD1,CASSLAGQGNTEAFF,TGCGCCAGCAGCTTGGCCGGACAGGGAAACACTGAAGCTTTCTTT
once,TRBV5-4,TRBJ1-6,TRBD1,CASSLGPPGQGSSPLHF,TGTGCCAGCAGCTTGGGGCCCCCGGGACAGGGGAGTTCACCCCTCCACTTT
.,TRBV5-1,TRBJ2-3,.,CASSPQGYLSTDTQYF,TGCGCCAGCAGCCCACAGGGCTACCTTAGCACAGATACGCAGTATTTT
few,TRBV18,TRBJ2-1,.,CASSPPGQNFNEQFF,TGTGCCAGCTCACCTCCGGGACAAAACTTCAATGAGCAGTTCTTC
.,TRBV30,TRBJ2-1,.,CAWGGISYNEQFF,TGTGCCTGGGGGGGGATATCCTACAATGAGCAGTTCTTC
.,TRBV19,TRBJ2-1,TRBD1,CASSPRTGGFEQFF,TGTGCCAGTAGTCCCCGGACAGGGGGCTTTGAGCAGTTCTTC
.,TRBV4-1,TRBJ1-6,.,CASSQDRASPLHF,TGCGCCAGCAGCCAAGATCGAGCTTCACCCCTCCACTTT
.,TRBV28,TRBJ1-2,.,CATLASGSYGYTF,TGTGCCACCTTGGCTTCGGGTAGCTATGGCTACACCTTC
.,TRBV7-9,TRBJ2-6,TRBD1,CASSLTGTGANVLTF,TGTGCCAGCAGCCTGACAGGGACTGGGGCCAACGTCCTGACTTTC
.,TRBV7-6,TRBJ1-5,.,CASSSGGGGNQPQHF,TGTGCCAGCAGCTCGGGAGGAGGGGGCAATCAGCCCCAGCATTTT
.,TRBV6-5,TRBJ2-3,TRBD2,CASSGAFTDTQYF,TGTGCCAGTAGCGGGGCCTTCACAGATACGCAGTATTTT
.,TRBV27,TRBJ2-3,.,CASSVHIRDIDTQYF,TGTGCCAGCAGTGTTCATATCCGGGACATCGATACGCAGTATTTT
.,TRBV7-9,TRBJ2-5,TRBD2,CASSPSGGALETQYF,TGTGCCAGCAGCCCAAGCGGGGGGGCCCTAGAGACCCAGTACTTC
.,TRBV5-4,TRBJ2-6,TRBD1,CASSPYRQGGNNVLTF,TGTGCCAGCAGCCCCTACCGACAGGGGGGAAACAACGTCCTGACTTTC
.,TRBV19,TRBJ1-2,TRBD1,CASAQGAQNYGYTF,TGTGCCAGTGCTCAGGGGGCCCAAAACTATGGCTACACCTTC
once,TRBV7-3,TRBJ1-5,.,CASSSGVNQPQHF,TGTGCCAGCAGCTCAGGGGTAAATCAGCCCCAGCATTTT
.,TRBV19,TRBJ1-2,TRBD1,CASRGQGLSGYTF,TGTGCCAGTAGGGGACAGGGACTTTCAGGCTACACCTTC
.,TRBV7-6,TRBJ1-3,.,CASGGYSGNTIYF,TGTGCCAGCGGAGGGTACTCTGGAAACACCATATATTTT
once,TRBV10-3,TRBJ1-2,TRBD1,CAISGTGGNYGYTF,TGTGCCATCAGTGGGACAGGGGGTAACTATGGCTACACCTTC
.,TRBV5-6,TRBJ1-6,.,CASSFSGRVNSPLHF,TGTGCCAGCAGCTTTTCAGGCAGGGTGAACTCACCCCTCCACTTT
few,TRBV14,TRBJ2-5,TRBD1,CASSQGDRGLGETQYF,TGTGCCAGCAGCCAAGGGGACAGGGGGCTCGGGGAGACCCAGTACTTC
.,TRBV29-1,TRBJ1-1,TRBD1,CSVIGQVNDAFF,TGCAGCGTCATTGGACAGGTGAACGACGCTTTCTTT
.,TRBV6-5,TRBJ2-3,.,CASSRRGPSTQYF,TGTGCCAGCAGCCGCCGAGGCCCGAGTACGCAGTATTTT
.,TRBV6-5,TRBJ1-6,.,CASSYSTLYNSPLHF,TGTGCCAGCAGTTACTCGACTTTATATAATTCACCCCTCCACTTT
.,TRBV29-1,TRBJ2-1,.,CSVVLPGNYNEQFF,TGCAGCGTTGTTCTCCCAGGAAACTACAATGAGCAGTTCTTC
once,TRBV7-9,TRBJ1-3,.,CASSFGRIPGNTIYF,TGTGCCAGCAGCTTTGGGAGAATCCCCGGAAACACCATATATTTT
.,TRBV6-6,TRBJ2-1,TRBD1,CASSRGQVYNEQFF,TGTGCCAGCAGTAGGGGACAGGTGTACAATGAGCAGTTCTTC